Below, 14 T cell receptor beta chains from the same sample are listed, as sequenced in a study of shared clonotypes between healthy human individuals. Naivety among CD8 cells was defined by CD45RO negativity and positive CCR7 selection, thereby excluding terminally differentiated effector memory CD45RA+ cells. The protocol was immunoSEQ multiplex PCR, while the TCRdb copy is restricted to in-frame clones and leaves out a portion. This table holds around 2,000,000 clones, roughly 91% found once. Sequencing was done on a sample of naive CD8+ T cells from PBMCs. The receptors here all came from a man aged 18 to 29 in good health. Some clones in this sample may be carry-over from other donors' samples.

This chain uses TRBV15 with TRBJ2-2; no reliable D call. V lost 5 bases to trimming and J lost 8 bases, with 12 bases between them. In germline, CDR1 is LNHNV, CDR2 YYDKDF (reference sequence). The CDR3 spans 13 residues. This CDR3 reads CATSHRKGGELFF. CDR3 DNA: TGTGCCACCAGCCATCGGAAAGGGGGGGAGCTGTTTTTT.

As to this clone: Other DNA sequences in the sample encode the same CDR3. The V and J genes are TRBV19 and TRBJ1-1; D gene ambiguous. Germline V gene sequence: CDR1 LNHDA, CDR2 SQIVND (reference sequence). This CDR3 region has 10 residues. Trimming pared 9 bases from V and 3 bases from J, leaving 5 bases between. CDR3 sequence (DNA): TGTGCCAGCCGGGACACTGAAGCTTTCTTT. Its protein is CASRDTEAFF.

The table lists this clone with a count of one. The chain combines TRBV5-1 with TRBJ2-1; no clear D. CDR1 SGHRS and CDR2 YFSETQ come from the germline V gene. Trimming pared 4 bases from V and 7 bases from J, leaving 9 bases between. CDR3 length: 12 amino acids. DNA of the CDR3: TGCGCCAGCAGCACAGCAGGTAATGAGCAGTTCTTC. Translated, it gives CASSTAGNEQFF.

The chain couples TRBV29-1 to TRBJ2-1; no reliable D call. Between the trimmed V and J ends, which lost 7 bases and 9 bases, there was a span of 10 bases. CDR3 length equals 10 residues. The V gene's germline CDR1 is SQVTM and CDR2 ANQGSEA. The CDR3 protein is CSATSTEQFF. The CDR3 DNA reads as TGCAGCGCTACTTCAACTGAGCAGTTCTTC.

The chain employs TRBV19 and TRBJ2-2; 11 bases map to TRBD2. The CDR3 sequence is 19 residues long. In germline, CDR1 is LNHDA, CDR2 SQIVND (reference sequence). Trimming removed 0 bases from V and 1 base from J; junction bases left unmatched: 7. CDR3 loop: CASSIDRTSGSRNTGELFF. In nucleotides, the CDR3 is TGTGCCAGTAGTATAGATCGTACTAGCGGGAGCCGGAACACCGGGGAGCTGTTTTTT.

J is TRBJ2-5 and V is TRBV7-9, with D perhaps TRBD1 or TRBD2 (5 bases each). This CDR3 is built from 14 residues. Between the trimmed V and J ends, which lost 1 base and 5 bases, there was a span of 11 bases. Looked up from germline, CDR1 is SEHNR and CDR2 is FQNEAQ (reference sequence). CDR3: CASSLGDPRETQYF. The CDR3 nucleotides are TGTGCCAGCAGCTTAGGGGACCCGCGGGAGACCCAGTACTTC.

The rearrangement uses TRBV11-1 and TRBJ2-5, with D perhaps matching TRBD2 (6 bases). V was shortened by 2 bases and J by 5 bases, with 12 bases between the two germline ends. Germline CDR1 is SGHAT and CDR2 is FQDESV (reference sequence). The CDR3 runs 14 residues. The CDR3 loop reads CASSLRERGETQYF. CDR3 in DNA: TGTGCCAGCAGCTTAAGAGAACGGGGGGAGACCCAGTACTTC.

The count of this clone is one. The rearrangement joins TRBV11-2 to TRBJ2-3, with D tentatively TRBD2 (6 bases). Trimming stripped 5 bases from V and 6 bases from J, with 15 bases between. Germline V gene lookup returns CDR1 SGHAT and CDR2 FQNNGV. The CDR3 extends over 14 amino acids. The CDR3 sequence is CASSDRRGVDTQYF. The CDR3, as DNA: TGTGCCAGCAGCGATCGGAGGGGAGTTGATACGCAGTATTTT. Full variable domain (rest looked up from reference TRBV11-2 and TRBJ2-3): EAGVAQSPRYKIIEKRQSVAFWCNPISGHATLYWYQQILGQGPKLLIQFQNNGVVDDSQLPKDRFSAERLKGVDSTLKIQPAKLEDSAVYLCASSDRRGVDTQYFGPGTRLTVL.

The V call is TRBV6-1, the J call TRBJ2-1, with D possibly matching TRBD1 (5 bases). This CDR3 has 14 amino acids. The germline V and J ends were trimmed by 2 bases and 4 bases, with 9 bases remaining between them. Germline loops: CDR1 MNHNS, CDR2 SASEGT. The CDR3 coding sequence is TGTGCCAGCAGTGAATTTGGGGCTTACAATGAGCAGTTCTTC. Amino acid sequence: CASSEFGAYNEQFF.

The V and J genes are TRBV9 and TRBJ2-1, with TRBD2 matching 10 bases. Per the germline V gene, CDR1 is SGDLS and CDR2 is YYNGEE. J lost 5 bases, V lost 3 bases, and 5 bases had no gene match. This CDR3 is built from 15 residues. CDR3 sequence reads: CASSGGTSVHNEQFF. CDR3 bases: TGTGCCAGCAGCGGAGGGACTAGCGTACACAATGAGCAGTTCTTC.

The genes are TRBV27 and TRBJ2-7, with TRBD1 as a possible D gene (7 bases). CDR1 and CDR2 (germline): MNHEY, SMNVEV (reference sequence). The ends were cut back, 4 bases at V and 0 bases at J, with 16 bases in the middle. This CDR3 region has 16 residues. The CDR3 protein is CASSSSTGEVSYEQYF. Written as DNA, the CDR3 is TGTGCCAGCAGTTCTTCAACAGGGGAGGTCTCCTACGAGCAGTACTTC.

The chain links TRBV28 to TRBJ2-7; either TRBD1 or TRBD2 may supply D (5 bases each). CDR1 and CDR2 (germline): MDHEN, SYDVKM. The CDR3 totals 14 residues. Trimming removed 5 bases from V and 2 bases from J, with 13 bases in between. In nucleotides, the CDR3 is TGTGCCAGCAGTGAGGTCGGGACGACCTACGAGCAGTACTTC. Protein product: CASSEVGTTYEQYF.

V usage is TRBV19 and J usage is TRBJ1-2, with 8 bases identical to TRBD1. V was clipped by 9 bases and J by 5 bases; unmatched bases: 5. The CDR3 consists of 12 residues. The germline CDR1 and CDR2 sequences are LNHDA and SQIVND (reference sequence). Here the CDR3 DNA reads TGTGCCAGCGGACAGGGCTGGTATGGCTACACCTTC. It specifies CASGQGWYGYTF. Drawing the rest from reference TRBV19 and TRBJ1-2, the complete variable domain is DGGITQSPKYLFRKEGQNVTLSCEQNLNHDAMYWYRQDPGQGLRLIYYSQIVNDFQKGDIAEGYSVSREKKESFPLTVTSAQKNPTAFYLCASGQGWYGYTFGSGTRLTVV.

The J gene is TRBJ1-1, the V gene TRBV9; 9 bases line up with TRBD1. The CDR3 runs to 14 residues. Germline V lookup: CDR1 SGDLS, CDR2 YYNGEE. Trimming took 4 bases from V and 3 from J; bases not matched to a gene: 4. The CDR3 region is CASSSRQGDTEAFF. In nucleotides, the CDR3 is TGTGCCAGCAGCTCCCGACAGGGGGACACTGAAGCTTTCTTT. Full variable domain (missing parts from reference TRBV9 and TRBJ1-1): DSGVTQTPKHLITATGQRVTLRCSPRSGDLSVYWYQQSLDQGLQFLIQYYNGEERAKGNILERFSAQQFPDLHSELNLSSLELGDSALYFCASSSRQGDTEAFFGQGTRLTVV.